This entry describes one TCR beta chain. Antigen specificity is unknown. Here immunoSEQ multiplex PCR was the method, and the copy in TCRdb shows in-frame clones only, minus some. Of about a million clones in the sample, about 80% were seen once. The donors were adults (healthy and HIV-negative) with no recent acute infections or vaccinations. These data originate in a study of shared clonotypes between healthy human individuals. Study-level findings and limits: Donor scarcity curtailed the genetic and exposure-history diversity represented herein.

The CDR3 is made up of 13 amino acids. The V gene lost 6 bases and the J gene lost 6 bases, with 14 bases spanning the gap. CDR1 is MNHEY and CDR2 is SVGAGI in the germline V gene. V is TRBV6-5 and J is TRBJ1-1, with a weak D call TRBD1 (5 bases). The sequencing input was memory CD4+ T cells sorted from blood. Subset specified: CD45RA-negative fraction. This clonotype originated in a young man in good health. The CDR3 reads CASSRTGTAEAFF. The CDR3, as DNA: TGTGCCAGCAGCCGCACAGGTACGGCTGAAGCTTTCTTT.